These T cell receptor beta chains were read from a single sample in a study of regulatory T cells in long-lasting Graves disease. TCRdb called the multiplex PCR reads again in MiXCR, with one record for every CDR3 protein. The sample has hundreds of thousands of distinct CDR3 sequences, over 15% seen once. This same sample was also taken into another study, of T cells in Graves' hyperthyroidism and ophthalmopathy.

The input for sequencing was peripheral blood mononuclear cells (PBMCs), taken at new diagnosis, from a patient treated with antithyroid drugs. All receptors come from a man aged 35-49 years with Graves disease. Both conserved end residues are part of each CDR3. The order of the fields is J gene, clone size, V gene, D gene, CDR3 DNA, CDR3 protein. A D gene is named only where the DNA matches it firmly. Some rows have no size entry. The others give once, few or many, or a class for an expanded clone.

TRBJ2-3 . TRBV5-1 TRBD2 TGCGCCAGCAGCTTACAGACTAGCGGGGATACGCAGTATTTT CASSLQTSGDTQYF
TRBJ1-5 medium-sized TRBV6-5 . TGTGCCAGCAGTTACTCCGGCCCCAATCAGCCCCAGCATTTT CASSYSGPNQPQHF
TRBJ1-4 many TRBV20-1 TRBD1 TGCAGTGCTAGACCGGGACAGATAAATGAAAAACTGTTTTTT CSARPGQINEKLFF
TRBJ2-7 many TRBV7-2 . TGTGCCAGCAGCTTAGGGTCGGACTACGAGCAGTACTTC CASSLGSDYEQYF
TRBJ1-1 . TRBV2 . TGTGCCAGCAGTAAAGAACAGGGAGCGGCTTTCTTT CASSKEQGAAFF
TRBJ2-2 . TRBV19 . TGTGCCACTGCAAAAACAGGGACCGTCGGGGAGCTGTTTTTT CATAKTGTVGELFF
TRBJ2-5 . TRBV6-2/TRBV6-3 TRBD2 TGTGCCAGCAGTGAACCTCCAGCGGGGGGCGTAGAGACCCAGTACTTC CASSEPPAGGVETQYF
TRBJ2-1 many TRBV20-1 . TGCAGTGCTAGCCGCGGTTCAACGGAGCAGTTCTTC CSASRGSTEQFF
TRBJ2-7 many TRBV4-3 TRBD1 TGCGCCAGCAGCCAAGATCTGGGACAGGGCGGGGAGCAGTACTTC CASSQDLGQGGEQYF
TRBJ2-7 . TRBV6-1 . TGTGCCACAGCTAGCGTCTACGAGCAGTACTTC CATASVYEQYF
TRBJ2-7 many TRBV7-3 TRBD2 TGTGCCAGCAGCTTAATGAGCGGGGGGCCCTACGAGCAGTACTTC CASSLMSGGPYEQYF
TRBJ1-2 many TRBV20-1 . TGCAGTGCCCCAGGACAGCCCTCTAACTATGGCTACACCTTC CSAPGQPSNYGYTF
TRBJ1-2 few TRBV27 . TGTGCCAGCAGTCTCAGGGGTTCCTATGGCTACACCTTC CASSLRGSYGYTF
TRBJ1-5 . TRBV10-3 TRBD1 TGTGCCATCAAGGGACAGGGGTTCGGGCAGCCCCAGCATTTT CAIKGQGFGQPQHF
TRBJ2-1 . TRBV5-1 TRBD1 TGCGCCAGCAGCTCGGGACAGGGAAGCCACAATGAGCAGTTCTTC CASSSGQGSHNEQFF
TRBJ1-1 . TRBV12-3/TRBV12-4 TRBD1 TGTGCCAGCAGCTGGGACAGGACCACTGAAGCTTTCTTT CASSWDRTTEAFF
TRBJ1-5 few TRBV6-5 . TGTGCCAGCAGTTCTCATTGGGGCTATAGCAATCAGCCCCAGCATTTT CASSSHWGYSNQPQHF
TRBJ1-5 . TRBV10-3 TRBD1 TGTGCCATCAGTGAAGGGACAGGCTTACTCCCCCAGCATTTT CAISEGTGLLPQHF
TRBJ2-1 many TRBV7-9 . TGTCTGGGGGCCGAGGGCAATGAGCAGTTCTTC CLGAEGNEQFF
TRBJ2-1 many TRBV6-2/TRBV6-3 . TGTGCCAGCAGTTACGATGTGAATGAGCAGTTCTTC CASSYDVNEQFF
TRBJ1-6 few TRBV20-1 . TGCAGTGGTTTTACAGGCCTTAATTCACCCCTCCACTTT CSGFTGLNSPLHF
TRBJ2-1 many TRBV2 . TGTGCCAGCAGTTTACCGGGACTCATTGAGCAGTTCTTC CASSLPGLIEQFF
TRBJ2-3 few TRBV4-1 . TGCGCCAGCACCGACAGACGCACAGATACGCAGTATTTT CASTDRRTDTQYF